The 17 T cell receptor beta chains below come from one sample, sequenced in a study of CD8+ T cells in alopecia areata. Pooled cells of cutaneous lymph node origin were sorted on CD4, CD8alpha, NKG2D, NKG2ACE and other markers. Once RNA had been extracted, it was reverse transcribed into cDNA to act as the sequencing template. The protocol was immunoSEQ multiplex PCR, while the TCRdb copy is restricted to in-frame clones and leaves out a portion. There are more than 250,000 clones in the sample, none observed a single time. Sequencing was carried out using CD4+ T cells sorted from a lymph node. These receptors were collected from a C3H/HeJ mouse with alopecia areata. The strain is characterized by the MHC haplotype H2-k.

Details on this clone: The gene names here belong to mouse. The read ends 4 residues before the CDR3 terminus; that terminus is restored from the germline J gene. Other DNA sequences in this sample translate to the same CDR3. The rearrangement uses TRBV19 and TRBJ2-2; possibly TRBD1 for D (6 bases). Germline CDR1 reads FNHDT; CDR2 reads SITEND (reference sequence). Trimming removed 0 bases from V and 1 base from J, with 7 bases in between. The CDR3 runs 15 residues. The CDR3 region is CASSIGTVNTGQLYF. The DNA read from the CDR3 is TGTGCCAGCAGTATAGGGACAGTAAACACCGGG.

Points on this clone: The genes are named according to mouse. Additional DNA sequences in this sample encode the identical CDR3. The CDR3 bases that were read are TGTGCCAGCAGTGGGGGGACAGGGGTCACCGGG. Protein sequence: CASSGGTGVTG. In full, the CDR3 reads CASSGGTGVTGQLYF. V and J are TRBV13-1 and TRBJ2-2; 10 bases align to TRBD1. The read stops 4 residues short of the end of the CDR3; the missing end is completed from the germline J gene. V lost 3 bases, J lost 4 bases, and 3 bases stayed unmatched. Per germline, CDR1 NSHNY and CDR2 SYGAGN. There are 15 residues in the CDR3.

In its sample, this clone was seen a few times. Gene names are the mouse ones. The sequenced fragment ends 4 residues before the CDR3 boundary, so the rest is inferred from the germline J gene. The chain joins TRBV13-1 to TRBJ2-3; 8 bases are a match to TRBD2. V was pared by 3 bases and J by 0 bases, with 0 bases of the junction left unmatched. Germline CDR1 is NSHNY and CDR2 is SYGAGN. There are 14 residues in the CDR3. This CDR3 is CASSGDWSAETLYF. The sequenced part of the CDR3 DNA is TGTGCCAGCAGTGGGGACTGGAGTGCAGAA.

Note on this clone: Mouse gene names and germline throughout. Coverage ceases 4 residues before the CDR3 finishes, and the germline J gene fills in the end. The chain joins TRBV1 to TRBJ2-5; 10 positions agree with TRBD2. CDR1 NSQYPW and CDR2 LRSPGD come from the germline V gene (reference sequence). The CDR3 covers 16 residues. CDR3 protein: CTCSAFGTGVGDTQYF. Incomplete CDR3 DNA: TGCACCTGCAGTGCCTTCGGGACTGGGGTAGGGGAC.

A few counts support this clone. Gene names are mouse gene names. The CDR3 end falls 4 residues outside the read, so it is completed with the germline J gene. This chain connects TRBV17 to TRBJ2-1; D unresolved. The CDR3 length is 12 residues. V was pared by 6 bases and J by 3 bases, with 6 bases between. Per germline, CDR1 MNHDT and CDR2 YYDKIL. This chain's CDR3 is CASRTSYAEQFF. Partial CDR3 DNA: TGTGCTAGCAGGACAAGCTATGCT.

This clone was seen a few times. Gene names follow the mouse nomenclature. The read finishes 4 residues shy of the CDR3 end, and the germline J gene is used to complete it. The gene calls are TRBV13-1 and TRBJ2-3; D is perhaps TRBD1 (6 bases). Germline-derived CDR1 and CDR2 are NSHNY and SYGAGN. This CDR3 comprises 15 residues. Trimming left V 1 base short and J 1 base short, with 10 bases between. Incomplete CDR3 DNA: TGTGCCAGCAGTGATCAGGGGCACGGTGCAGAA. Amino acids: CASSDQGHGAE. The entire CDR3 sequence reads CASSDQGHGAETLYF.

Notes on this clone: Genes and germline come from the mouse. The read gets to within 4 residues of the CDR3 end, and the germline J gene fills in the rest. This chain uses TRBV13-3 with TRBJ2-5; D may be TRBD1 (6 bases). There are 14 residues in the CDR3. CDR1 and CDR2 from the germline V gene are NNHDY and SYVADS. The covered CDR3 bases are TGTGCCAGCAGTGAACCGGGACAAAAAGAC. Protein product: CASSEPGQKD. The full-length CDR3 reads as CASSEPGQKDTQYF. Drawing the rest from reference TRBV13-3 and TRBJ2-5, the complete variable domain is EAAVTQSPRSKVAVTGGKVTLSCHQTNNHDYMYWYRQDTGHGLRLIHYSYVADSTEKGDIPDGYKASRPSQENFSLILELASLSQTAVYFCASSEPGQKDTQYFGPGTRLLVL.

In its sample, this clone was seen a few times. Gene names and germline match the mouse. The CDR3 loop reads CASSKTGGSSYEQYF. The DNA read from the CDR3 is TGTGCCAGCAGCAAAACAGGGGGGAGCTCCTAT. The chain combines TRBV19 with TRBJ2-7; 8 positions agree with TRBD1. The observed sequence ends 4 residues before the CDR3 terminus, with the missing tail filled in from the germline J gene. Germline CDR1 reads FNHDT; CDR2 reads SITEND (reference sequence). The CDR3 is made up of 15 amino acids. V lost 5 bases to trimming and J lost 0 bases; unmatched junction nucleotides: 7.

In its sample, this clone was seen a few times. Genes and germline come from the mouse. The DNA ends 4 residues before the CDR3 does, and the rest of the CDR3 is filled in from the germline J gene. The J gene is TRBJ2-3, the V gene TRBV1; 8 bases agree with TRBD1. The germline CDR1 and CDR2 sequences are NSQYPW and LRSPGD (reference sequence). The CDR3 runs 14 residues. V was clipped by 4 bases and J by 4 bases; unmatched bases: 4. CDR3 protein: CTCSGGQASETLYF. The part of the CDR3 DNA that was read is TGCACCTGCAGTGGGGGACAGGCGTCAGAA.

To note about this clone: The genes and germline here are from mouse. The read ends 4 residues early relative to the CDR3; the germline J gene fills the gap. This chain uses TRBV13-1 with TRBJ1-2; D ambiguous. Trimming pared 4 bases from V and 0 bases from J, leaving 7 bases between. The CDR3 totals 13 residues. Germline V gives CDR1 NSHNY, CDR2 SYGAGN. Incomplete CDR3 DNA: TGTGCCAGCAGTCGGTCAGCAAACTCC. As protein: CASSRSANS. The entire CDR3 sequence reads CASSRSANSDYTF.

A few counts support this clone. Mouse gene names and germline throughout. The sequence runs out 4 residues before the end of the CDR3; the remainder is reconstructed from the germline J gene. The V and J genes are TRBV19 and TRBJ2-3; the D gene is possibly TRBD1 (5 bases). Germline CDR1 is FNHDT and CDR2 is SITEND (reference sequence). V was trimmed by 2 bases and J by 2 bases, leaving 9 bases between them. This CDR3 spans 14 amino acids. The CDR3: CASSMGRDAETLYF. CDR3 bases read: TGTGCCAGCAGTATGGGCAGGGATGCAGAA.

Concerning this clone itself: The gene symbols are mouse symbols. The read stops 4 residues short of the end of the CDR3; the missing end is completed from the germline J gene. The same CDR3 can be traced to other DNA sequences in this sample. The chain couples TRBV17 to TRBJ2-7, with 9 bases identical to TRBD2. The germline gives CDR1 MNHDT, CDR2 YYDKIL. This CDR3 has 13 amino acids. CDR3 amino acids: CASSSLGGYEQYF. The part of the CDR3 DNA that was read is TGTGCTAGCAGTAGTCTGGGGGGGTAT.

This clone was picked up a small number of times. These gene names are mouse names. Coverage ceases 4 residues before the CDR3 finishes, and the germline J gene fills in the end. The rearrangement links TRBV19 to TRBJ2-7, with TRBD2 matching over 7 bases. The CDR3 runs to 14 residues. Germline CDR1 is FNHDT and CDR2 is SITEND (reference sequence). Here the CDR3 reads CASSIAWGKYEQYF. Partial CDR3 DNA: TGTGCCAGCAGTATAGCCTGGGGGAAATAT.

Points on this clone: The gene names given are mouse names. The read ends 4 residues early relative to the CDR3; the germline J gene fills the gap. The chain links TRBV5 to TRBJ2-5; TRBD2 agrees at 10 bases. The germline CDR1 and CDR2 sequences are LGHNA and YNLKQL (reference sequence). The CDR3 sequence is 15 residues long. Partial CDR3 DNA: TGTGCCAGCAGCCAAACTGGGGGGGGAAAAGAC. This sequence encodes CASSQTGGGKD. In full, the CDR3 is CASSQTGGGKDTQYF.

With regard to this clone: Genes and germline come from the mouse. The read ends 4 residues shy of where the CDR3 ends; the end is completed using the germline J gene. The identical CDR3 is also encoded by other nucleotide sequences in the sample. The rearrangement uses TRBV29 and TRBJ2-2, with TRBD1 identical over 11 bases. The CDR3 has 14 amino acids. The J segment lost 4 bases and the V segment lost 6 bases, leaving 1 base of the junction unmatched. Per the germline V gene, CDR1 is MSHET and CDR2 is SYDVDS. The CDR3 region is CASRGTGGTGQLYF. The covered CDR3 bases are TGTGCTAGCAGAGGGACAGGGGGCACCGGG.

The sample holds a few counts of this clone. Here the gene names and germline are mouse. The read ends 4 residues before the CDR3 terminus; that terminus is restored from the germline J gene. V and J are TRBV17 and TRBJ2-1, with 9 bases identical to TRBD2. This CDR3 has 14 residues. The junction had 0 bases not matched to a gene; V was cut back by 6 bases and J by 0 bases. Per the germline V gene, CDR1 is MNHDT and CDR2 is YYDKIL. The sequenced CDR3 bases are TGTGCTAGCAGGGGACTGGGTAACTATGCT. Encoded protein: CASRGLGNYA. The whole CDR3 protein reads CASRGLGNYAEQFF.

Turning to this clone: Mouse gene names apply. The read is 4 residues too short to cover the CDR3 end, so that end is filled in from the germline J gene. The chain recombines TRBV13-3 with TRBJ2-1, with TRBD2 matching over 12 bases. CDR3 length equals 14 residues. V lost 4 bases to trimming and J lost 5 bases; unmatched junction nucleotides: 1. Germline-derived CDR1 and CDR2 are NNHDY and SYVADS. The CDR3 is CASSRTGGDAEQFF. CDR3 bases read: TGTGCCAGCAGTCGGACTGGGGGGGATGCT.